Each of the 5 T cell receptor beta chains below was sequenced from the same sample in a study of T cell changes during pregnancy in multiple sclerosis. Produced via immunoSEQ multiplex PCR; TCRdb's table is partial and in-frame only. The sample comprises 85,000 to 90,000 clones, approximately 95% of which are singletons, and roughly 1.7% rests with the top ten. This specimen consisted of peripheral blood, obtained after pregnancy. These receptors were obtained from a female donor in good health, enrolled as a control in a pregnancy study.

The rearrangement uses TRBV14 and TRBJ1-4; 10 bases agree with TRBD1. The V and J ends lost 4 bases and 7 bases, in that order; junction bases with no gene match: 6. CDR3 length: 15 residues. Germline loops: CDR1 SGHDN, CDR2 FVKESK. The chain's CDR3 is CASSPWDRGSEKLFF. The CDR3 DNA reads TGTGCCAGCAGCCCTTGGGACAGGGGAAGTGAAAAACTGTTTTTT.

This clone was found once. The chain employs TRBV5-6 and TRBJ2-7; 7 positions match TRBD2. Germline V gene sequence: CDR1 SGHDT, CDR2 YYEEEE. The CDR3 sequence is 14 residues long. V was clipped by 3 bases and J by 2 bases; unmatched bases: 5. The CDR3 nucleotides read TGTGCCAGCAGCTGGGGGGGGAGCCCCTACGAGCAGTACTTC. The encoded protein is CASSWGGSPYEQYF.

Comment on this clone: The same CDR3 is also encoded by other DNA sequences in this sample. The chain carries TRBV7-9 and TRBJ1-1; the D is unclear. Per the germline V gene, CDR1 is SEHNR and CDR2 is FQNEAQ (reference sequence). V was clipped by 3 bases and J by 1 base, with 6 bases between them. The CDR3 is made up of 13 amino acids. CDR3: CASSFSGNTEAFF. The CDR3 DNA is TGTGCCAGCAGCTTTTCAGGGAACACTGAAGCTTTCTTT.

The rearrangement uses TRBV14 and TRBJ1-3; weak D call: TRBD1 (6 bases). The CDR3 consists of 15 residues. Per germline, CDR1 SGHDN and CDR2 FVKESK. Trimming removed 6 bases from V and 0 bases from J, with 12 bases in between. CDR3 in DNA: TGTGCCAGCAGGGAACAGGGTCGCTCTGGAAACACCATATATTTT. Its protein is CASREQGRSGNTIYF.

The chain joins TRBV9 to TRBJ2-5; no definite D call. The germline V and J ends were trimmed by 1 base and 4 bases, with 14 bases remaining between them. The CDR3 loop spans 15 amino acids. CDR1 is SGDLS and CDR2 is YYNGEE in the germline V gene. As DNA, the CDR3 is TGTGCCAGCAGCGTAAATTCCGGAGCTGGAGAGACCCAGTACTTC. It translates to CASSVNSGAGETQYF.